The 27 T cell receptor beta chains below all came from one sample that was sequenced in a study of response to subunit inactivated influenza vaccine. TCRdb ran MiXCR on the RT-PCR reads and lists one entry per CDR3 protein. The sample consists of hundreds of thousands of distinct CDR3 sequences, less than 20% of them appearing once. The sample consisted of PBMCs from blood, taken 5 days after vaccination. The source is a man aged 50 to 59 who received an inactivated influenza vaccine.

The CDR3 nucleotides are TGTGCCTGGAGTGGCGAGTATGAGCAGTTCTTC. Protein sequence: CAWSGEYEQFF. The chain uses TRBV30 and TRBJ2-1, with D hard to call. The CDR3 loop spans 11 amino acids. V shed 1 base and J shed 8 bases, with 6 bases lying between them. CDR1 and CDR2 from the germline V gene are GTSNPN and SVGIG (reference sequence). The full variable domain, its missing parts supplied by reference TRBV30 and TRBJ2-1, is SQTIHQWPATLVQPVGSPLSLECTVEGTSNPNLYWYRQAAGRGLQLLFYSVGIGQISSEVPQNLSASRPQDRQFILSSKKLLLSDSGFYLCAWSGEYEQFFGPGTRLTVL.

This sequence joins TRBV28 and TRBJ2-7; 8 bases line up with TRBD1. The junction had 5 bases not matched to a gene; V was cut back by 5 bases and J by 8 bases. Germline V lookup: CDR1 MDHEN, CDR2 SYDVKM. The CDR3 sequence is 12 residues long. CDR3 DNA: TGTGCCAGCAGTGTGCGACAGGGGAAGCAGTACTTC. This gives the protein CASSVRQGKQYF.

V is TRBV7-7 and J is TRBJ2-5, with 8 bases identical to TRBD2. The ends lost 4 bases at V and 2 bases at J; junction bases unmatched: 6. The germline V gene encodes CDR1 SSHAT and CDR2 FNYEAQ (reference sequence). The CDR3 has 15 amino acids. CDR3 in DNA: TGTGCCAGCAGCTCGAGCGGGAGAGGACAAGAGACCCAGTACTTC. Residues: CASSSSGRGQETQYF.

This clonotype occurred once. This sequence may be a read error, since a much larger clone differs from it by one base. The rearrangement joins TRBV7-2 to TRBJ2-7, with D possibly being TRBD1 (6 bases). The CDR3 sequence is 13 residues long. The V gene lost 5 bases and the J gene lost 3 bases, with 11 bases spanning the gap. Germline values: CDR1 SGHTA, CDR2 FQGNSA. This CDR3 reads CASSRGNNYEQYF. The DNA of the CDR3 is TGTGCCAGCAGCAGGGGGAATAACTACGAGCAGTACTTC.

This clonotype has more than one count but fewer than ten. The chain has TRBV29-1 and TRBJ2-6; no clear D gene. V lost 6 bases and J lost 0, with 6 bases in between. The CDR3 extends over 13 amino acids. The germline V gene encodes CDR1 SQVTM and CDR2 ANQGSEA. CDR3 residues: CSVRSSGANVLTF. CDR3 nucleotide sequence: TGCAGCGTCAGGAGCTCTGGGGCCAACGTCCTGACTTTC. Filled out from reference TRBV29-1 and TRBJ2-6, the complete variable domain reads SAVISQKPSRDICQRGTSLTIQCQVDSQVTMMFWYRQQPGQSLTLIATANQGSEATYESGFVIDKFPISRPNLTFSTLTVSNMSPEDSSIYLCSVRSSGANVLTFGAGSRLTVL.

This clonotype has at least ten counts. The V call is TRBV10-3, the J call TRBJ2-7; the D gene is possibly TRBD1 (6 bases). CDR3 length: 11 residues. V dropped 8 bases and J dropped 4 bases, with 9 bases sitting between them. Germline CDR1 and CDR2: ENHRY and SYGVKD. The CDR3 spells CAIGGGYEQYF. The CDR3 region has the DNA TGTGCCATCGGGGGCGGTTACGAGCAGTACTTC.

This clonotype was seen more than once but under ten times. The genes are TRBV7-9 and TRBJ2-5; 9 nucleotides match TRBD1. In germline, CDR1 is SEHNR, CDR2 FQNEAQ (reference sequence). The CDR3 is made up of 15 amino acids. V was clipped by 5 bases and J by 1 base; unmatched bases: 5. CDR3 region: CASSLRDRAQETQYF. Here the CDR3 DNA reads TGTGCCAGCAGCCTACGGGACAGGGCCCAAGAGACCCAGTACTTC.

This clonotype was seen more than once but under ten times. The DNA for the CDR3 is TGTGCCAGCAGTCGGACTAGCGTCCATGAGCAGTTCTTC. Its protein is CASSRTSVHEQFF. The rearrangement joins TRBV7-2 to TRBJ2-1; 9 nucleotides match TRBD2. The V gene's germline CDR1 is SGHTA and CDR2 FQGNSA. The V and J ends lost 6 bases and 8 bases, in that order; junction bases with no gene match: 5. The CDR3 loop spans 13 amino acids.

This clonotype has ten or more counts. The chain combines TRBV20-1 with TRBJ2-5; no firm D call. Germline V lookup: CDR1 DFQATT, CDR2 SNEGSKA (reference sequence). The CDR3 has 16 amino acids. The ends were cut back, 0 bases at V and 2 bases at J, with 16 bases in the middle. The CDR3 is CSAREVGDIRQETQYF. CDR3 nucleotides: TGCAGTGCTAGAGAAGTTGGGGATATACGTCAAGAGACCCAGTACTTC.

This clonotype has ten or more counts. The chain uses TRBV5-5 and TRBJ2-7, with unresolved D. CDR3 length equals 13 residues. Germline V lookup: CDR1 SGHKS, CDR2 YYEKEE (reference sequence). V was pared by 0 bases and J by 6 bases, with 10 bases between. The CDR3 region is CASSLEAVGEQYF. The CDR3 DNA is TGTGCCAGCAGCTTGGAGGCAGTGGGCGAGCAGTACTTC.

This clonotype was observed a handful of times. The chain combines TRBV4-2 with TRBJ1-1, with D possibly TRBD1 on 5 matching bases. CDR3 length: 16 amino acids. V lost 0 bases and J lost 1, with 12 bases in between. Germline V gives CDR1 LGHNA, CDR2 YNFKEQ. CDR3 region: CASSQEPQGTNTEAFF. DNA for the CDR3: TGTGCCAGCAGCCAAGAGCCTCAAGGGACGAACACTGAAGCTTTCTTT.

J is TRBJ2-7 and V is TRBV6-1; D tentatively reads TRBD1 or TRBD2 (5 bases each). From germline, CDR1 is MNHNS and CDR2 SASEGT. CDR3 size: 13 residues. V lost 6 bases, J lost 3 bases, and 12 bases lay in between. CDR3 sequence reads: CASRSGRSYEQYF. Here the CDR3 DNA reads TGTGCCAGCAGATCGGGACGGAGCTACGAGCAGTACTTC.

This clonotype was seen at least ten times. V usage is TRBV12-3 or TRBV12-4 and J usage is TRBJ2-7; D not certain. V lost 6 bases, J lost 3 bases, and 12 bases lay in between. CDR3 length equals 13 residues. As DNA, the CDR3 is TGTGCCAGCAGCTTGTCTTCAGGCTACGAGCAGTACTTC. This translates into CASSLSSGYEQYF.

This clonotype has a count of ten or more. This chain joins TRBV5-6 and TRBJ1-2; D perhaps matches TRBD1 (6 bases). Germline CDR1 and CDR2: SGHDT and YYEEEE. V dropped 5 bases and J dropped 10 bases, with 15 bases sitting between them. This CDR3 is 12 amino acids long. CDR3 amino acids: CASSRDRRDYTF. The DNA for the CDR3 is TGTGCCAGCAGTCGAGACAGGCGGGACTACACCTTC.

This chain uses TRBV7-9 with TRBJ2-7; no clear D. Trimming removed 1 base at V and 3 bases at J, with 7 bases between. The CDR3 sequence is 13 residues long. Germline V gene sequence: CDR1 SEHNR, CDR2 FQNEAQ (reference sequence). CDR3 sequence reads: CASSLGVFYEQYF. The CDR3 DNA follows: TGTGCCAGCAGCTTAGGGGTTTTCTACGAGCAGTACTTC.

This clonotype was detected only a few times. V usage is TRBV7-6 and J usage is TRBJ2-1; D is possibly TRBD2 (6 bases). CDR1 and CDR2 from the germline V gene are SGHVS and FNYEAQ. The CDR3 contains 15 residues. V gave up 3 bases and J gave up 3 bases, with 12 bases separating them. CDR3 sequence reads: CASSFSGVNYNEQFF. CDR3 nucleotide sequence: TGTGCCAGCAGCTTTTCGGGGGTAAACTACAATGAGCAGTTCTTC.

This clonotype was detected a few times. In DNA, the CDR3 is TGCGCCAGCAGCCTTAAAGGGGGGCTGTACAATGAGCAGTTCTTC. Amino acids: CASSLKGGLYNEQFF. The chain is built from TRBV4-1 and TRBJ2-1; D tentatively reads TRBD1 or TRBD2 (6 bases each). The germline gives CDR1 MGHRA, CDR2 YSYEKL. This CDR3 region has 15 residues. V was shortened by 4 bases and J by 4 bases, with 14 bases between the two germline ends.

The chain joins TRBV28 to TRBJ1-1; no definite D call. CDR1 is MDHEN and CDR2 is SYDVKM in the germline V gene. The CDR3 length is 14 residues. With 6 bases removed from V and 3 bases from J, the gap between germline ends came to 14 bases. For the CDR3, the DNA is TGTGCCAGCAGGGCACCTAGGGCTTACACTGAAGCTTTCTTT. This encodes CASRAPRAYTEAFF.

This chain uses TRBV6-5 with TRBJ2-7, with D hard to call. This CDR3 has 14 residues. Germline V gives CDR1 MNHEY, CDR2 SVGAGI. With 0 bases removed from V and 5 bases from J, the gap between germline ends came to 11 bases. CDR3 protein: CASSYSMASHEQYF. The CDR3 coding sequence is TGTGCCAGCAGTTACTCTATGGCGTCCCACGAGCAGTACTTC.

The genes are TRBV10-3 and TRBJ1-1; no definite D call. The germline V gene encodes CDR1 ENHRY and CDR2 SYGVKD. CDR3 length equals 13 residues. With 2 bases removed from V and 1 base from J, the gap between germline ends came to 5 bases. The CDR3 DNA follows: TGTGCCATCAGTGAGCTGGGGAACACTGAAGCTTTCTTT. Translated, it gives CAISELGNTEAFF.

The chain employs TRBV7-2 and TRBJ1-2; weak D call: TRBD1 (6 bases). Germline V lookup: CDR1 SGHTA, CDR2 FQGNSA. The CDR3 has 14 amino acids. Trimming removed 5 bases at V and 8 bases at J, with 18 bases between. Here the CDR3 DNA reads TGTGCCAGCAGCCAGGAACCCAGGGGTAGAGGCTACACCTTC. Translated, it gives CASSQEPRGRGYTF.

This clonotype was seen a handful of times. The genes are TRBV12-3 or TRBV12-4 and TRBJ2-5; 7 bases fit TRBD1. CDR3 size: 14 residues. Trimming cost V 6 bases and J 3 bases; bases outside gene matches: 7. CDR3 DNA: TGTGCCAGCAGAATAGGGACAGAGAAAGAGACCCAGTACTTC. Its protein is CASRIGTEKETQYF.

This clonotype occurred a few times. The genes are TRBV5-1 and TRBJ2-5; tentative D call: TRBD1 (6 bases). The CDR3 runs to 14 residues. From germline, CDR1 is SGHRS and CDR2 YFSETQ. V lost 4 bases, J lost 5 bases, and 15 bases lay in between. Here the CDR3 reads CASSTVTGRETQYF. As DNA, the CDR3 is TGCGCCAGCAGCACTGTGACAGGACGGGAGACCCAGTACTTC.

This clonotype occurred many times. This chain connects TRBV20-1 to TRBJ1-1; D unclear. Germline V gene lookup returns CDR1 DFQATT and CDR2 SNEGSKA (reference sequence). This CDR3 comprises 12 residues. Trimming removed 0 bases from V and 11 bases from J, with 13 bases in between. The CDR3 DNA reads as TGCAGTGCTAGAGAGGGGTCCGAAGTGGCTTTCTTT. It is translated as CSAREGSEVAFF.

The chain has TRBV20-1 and TRBJ2-7, with TRBD1 as a possible D gene (5 bases). This CDR3 spans 13 amino acids. The V and J ends lost 0 bases and 2 bases respectively, with 8 bases between them. Germline V CDR1 and CDR2: DFQATT, SNEGSKA (reference sequence). The CDR3 region has the DNA TGCAGTGCTAGAGATCAAGGGGCCTACGAGCAGTACTTC. Translated, it gives CSARDQGAYEQYF.

This clonotype turned up a few times. This chain joins TRBV20-1 and TRBJ2-2, with 8 bases fitting TRBD2. Germline V CDR1 and CDR2: DFQATT, SNEGSKA (reference sequence). V shed 1 base, J shed 6 bases, and the junction held 10 bases outside the gene matches. This CDR3 comprises 16 residues. CDR3 protein: CSARAGAGVVPGELFF. The CDR3 DNA follows: TGCAGTGCTAGAGCGGGAGCGGGGGTGGTTCCCGGGGAGCTGTTTTTT.

A few counts support this clonotype. V is TRBV28 and J is TRBJ2-7; TRBD1 agrees at 8 bases. This CDR3 has 15 residues. The germline CDR1 and CDR2 sequences are MDHEN and SYDVKM. Losses at the gene ends were 6 bases for V and 3 bases for J; bases not matched to a gene: 10. CDR3 DNA: TGTGCCAGCAGGTCGACAGGGGTCAGGGTCTACGAGCAGTACTTC. Translation gives CASRSTGVRVYEQYF.